A selection of T cell receptor beta chains follows, all from one sample in a study of blood T cell repertoires in COVID-19. Sequencing was performed with immunoSEQ multiplex PCR; in TCRdb, only in-frame clones are kept and a portion is missing. The sample carries roughly 200,000 clones, less than 90% recorded once. Sequencing was carried out using peripheral blood. The receptor source for this set is a man aged 65 to 85 with acute or convalescent COVID-19. CDR3s include the opening cysteine and the closing phenylalanine or tryptophan. A D gene is named only where the DNA matches it firmly. Not every row has a clone size; where given, it reads once, few, many or a size class.

-	TRBV7-9	TRBD2	TRBJ2-4	CASSPGLAGIAKNIQYF	TGTGCCAGCAGCCCGGGACTAGCGGGGATAGCCAAAAACATTCAGTACTTC
-	TRBV2	TRBD2	TRBJ2-7	CASSDLGTSGRGYEQYF	TGTGCCAGCAGTGATCTGGGGACTAGCGGGAGAGGCTACGAGCAGTACTTC
-	TRBV5-4	-	TRBJ2-4	CASSIQGGENIQYF	TGTGCCAGCAGCATTCAGGGAGGTGAAAACATTCAGTACTTC
-	TRBV6-5	-	TRBJ2-1	CASSYSFEQFF	TGTGCCAGCAGTTACTCCTTTGAGCAGTTCTTC
-	TRBV5-6	TRBD2	TRBJ2-7	CASSFRLAGIRYEQYF	TGTGCCAGCAGCTTCAGACTAGCGGGAATACGCTACGAGCAGTACTTC
-	TRBV6-5	-	TRBJ1-1	CASNKGLMNTEAFF	TGTGCCAGCAACAAGGGGTTAATGAACACTGAAGCTTTCTTT
-	TRBV13	-	TRBJ1-4	CASSLNRGRPIF	TGTGCCAGCAGCTTAAACCGCGGGCGTCCGATCTTT
-	TRBV10-3	TRBD2	TRBJ2-6	CAIRGLAGDSGANVLTF	TGTGCCATCAGGGGACTAGCGGGAGACTCTGGGGCCAACGTCCTGACTTTC
-	TRBV28	TRBD1	TRBJ1-1	CASSVLGGGTNTEAFF	TGTGCCAGCAGCGTGCTTGGAGGGGGCACGAACACTGAAGCTTTCTTT
-	TRBV5-5	-	TRBJ2-1	CASSRMTSTTVSLQFF	TGTGCCAGCAGCCGTATGACGTCGACTACTGTCTCCTTGCAGTTCTTC
-	TRBV19	-	TRBJ2-7	CASSMTGYEQYF	TGTGCCAGTAGTATGACAGGTTACGAGCAGTACTTC
-	TRBV6-6	TRBD1	TRBJ2-2	CASSYSGTGTGELFF	TGTGCCAGCAGTTACTCGGGGACAGGGACCGGGGAGCTGTTTTTT
-	TRBV5-4	TRBD1	TRBJ1-2	CASSSGGQELYGYTF	TGTGCCAGCAGCTCGGGGGGACAGGAGCTCTATGGCTACACCTTC
-	TRBV5-4	-	TRBJ1-5	CASSSQGSNQPQHF	TGTGCCAGCAGTTCTCAGGGGAGCAATCAGCCCCAGCATTTT
-	TRBV24-1	TRBD1	TRBJ1-5	CATPDTGGNLHQPQHF	TGTGCCACCCCAGATACAGGGGGGAACCTCCATCAGCCCCAGCATTTT
-	TRBV7-9	-	TRBJ2-1	CASSLGGPGNEQFF	TGTGCCAGCAGCTTGGGGGGGCCCGGTAATGAGCAGTTCTTC
-	TRBV2	-	TRBJ2-3	CASRSSPSTDTQYF	TGTGCCAGCAGATCTAGCCCGAGCACAGATACGCAGTATTTT
-	TRBV5-1	TRBD1	TRBJ2-3	CASSLTGDNQLFTDTQYF	TGCGCCAGCAGCTTAACAGGGGACAATCAACTTTTCACAGATACGCAGTATTTT
-	TRBV6-5	-	TRBJ1-2	CASTNGGNSYGYTF	TGTGCCAGCACCAATGGGGGGAATAGCTATGGCTACACCTTC
-	TRBV11-2	TRBD2	TRBJ2-7	CASSSRTSGAYEQYF	TGTGCCAGCAGCTCGCGGACTAGCGGGGCCTACGAGCAGTACTTC
-	TRBV11-2	TRBD2	TRBJ2-3	CASSFGGRAGSDTQYF	TGTGCCAGCAGCTTTGGCGGGAGGGCGGGGTCAGATACGCAGTATTTT
-	TRBV28	TRBD2	TRBJ2-3	CASRIGLAGGPRSDTQYF	TGTGCCAGCAGGATCGGGCTAGCGGGAGGGCCGAGGTCAGATACGCAGTATTTT
-	TRBV7-3	-	TRBJ2-3	CASSLGRTDTQYF	TGTGCCAGCAGCTTAGGCAGGACAGATACGCAGTATTTT
-	TRBV7-2	TRBD2	TRBJ2-7	CASSLIATSGSSYEQYF	TGTGCCAGCAGCTTAATAGCCACTAGCGGTAGCTCCTACGAGCAGTACTTC
-	TRBV28	TRBD2	TRBJ2-1	CASSSPASGPRGEQFF	TGTGCCAGCAGTTCCCCCGCTAGCGGTCCCCGGGGGGAGCAGTTCTTC
-	TRBV24-1	-	TRBJ2-6	CATSRGRAGANVLTF	TGTGCCACCAGTAGAGGCAGGGCTGGGGCCAACGTCCTGACTTTC
-	TRBV29-1	TRBD2	TRBJ2-1	CSVRGGSYNEQFF	TGCAGCGTTCGGGGGGGCTCCTACAATGAGCAGTTCTTC
-	TRBV7-2	-	TRBJ2-7	CASRNRNSYEQYF	TGTGCCAGCAGGAACAGGAACTCCTACGAGCAGTACTTC
-	TRBV15	TRBD2	TRBJ2-7	CATRGDLSYEQYF	TGTGCCACCCGGGGGGATCTCTCCTACGAGCAGTACTTC
-	TRBV5-1	-	TRBJ1-3	CASATGDNSGNTIYF	TGCGCCAGCGCCACAGGCGATAACTCTGGAAACACCATATATTTT
-	TRBV12-3/TRBV12-4	-	TRBJ1-2	CASSFGGGGYTF	TGTGCCAGCAGTTTCGGGGGTGGTGGCTACACCTTC
-	TRBV5-1	TRBD1	TRBJ1-2	CASSLRATGGGYGYTF	TGCGCCAGCAGCCTCCGAGCCACAGGGGGCGGCTATGGCTACACCTTC
-	TRBV6-6	TRBD1	TRBJ1-1	CASSRSEQGVHTEAFF	TGTGCCAGCAGTCGATCCGAACAGGGGGTCCACACTGAAGCTTTCTTT
few	TRBV19	-	TRBJ2-2	CASSPSDRSNTGELFF	TGTGCCAGTAGTCCCTCAGACAGGTCGAACACCGGGGAGCTGTTTTTT
-	TRBV15	-	TRBJ2-2	CATSRDRSGNTGELFF	TGTGCCACCAGCAGAGATAGAAGCGGGAACACCGGGGAGCTGTTTTTT
-	TRBV11-2	-	TRBJ1-2	CASSLEGGRGSYGYTF	TGTGCCAGCAGCTTAGAAGGTGGCAGGGGATCCTATGGCTACACCTTC
-	TRBV5-1	-	TRBJ2-1	CASSPSARGSYNEQFF	TGCGCCAGCAGCCCGTCTGCCAGGGGAAGCTACAATGAGCAGTTCTTC
-	TRBV12-3/TRBV12-4	-	TRBJ2-5	CASSLQVVETQYF	TGTGCCAGCAGTTTACAGGTTGTTGAGACCCAGTACTTC
-	TRBV12-5	-	TRBJ2-1	CASGLASRSEQFF	TGTGCTAGTGGTTTGGCTAGCAGAAGTGAGCAGTTCTTC
-	TRBV25-1	TRBD1	TRBJ2-1	CASSEYRQGLGEQFF	TGTGCCAGCAGTGAATACCGACAGGGTCTGGGTGAGCAGTTCTTC
-	TRBV5-1	-	TRBJ2-2	CASRVAGGTGELFF	TGCGCCAGCAGGGTGGCAGGAGGGACCGGGGAGCTGTTTTTT
-	TRBV7-3	-	TRBJ2-3	CASSSTGPTDTQYF	TGTGCCAGCAGCTCCACAGGGCCCACAGATACGCAGTATTTT
-	TRBV5-6	-	TRBJ1-3	CASSAGGNTIYF	TGTGCCAGCAGCGCAGGGGGAAACACCATATATTTT
-	TRBV19	-	TRBJ1-1	CASSILGTGNTEAFF	TGTGCCAGTAGCATTCTTGGAACGGGAAACACTGAAGCTTTCTTT
once	TRBV6-5	-	TRBJ1-3	CASSWGRRATGNTIYF	TGTGCCAGCAGTTGGGGCCGAAGGGCTACCGGAAACACCATATATTTT
-	TRBV29-1	-	TRBJ2-1	CSVGYSNEQFF	TGCAGCGTTGGGTACTCCAATGAGCAGTTCTTC
-	TRBV3-1/TRBV3-2	-	TRBJ2-7	CASSPNPSSYEQYF	TGTGCCAGCAGCCCGAACCCCTCCAGCTACGAGCAGTACTTC
-	TRBV24-1	-	TRBJ2-1	CATSDGGTGSYNEQFF	TGTGCCACCAGTGACGGGGGGACAGGCTCCTACAATGAGCAGTTCTTC
-	TRBV19	-	TRBJ2-5	CASSIIATGGQETQYF	TGTGCCAGTAGTATTATCGCGACAGGTGGGCAAGAGACCCAGTACTTC
-	TRBV19	-	TRBJ2-1	CAARTGNEQFF	TGTGCCGCCAGGACTGGTAATGAGCAGTTCTTC
-	TRBV9	TRBD1	TRBJ2-7	CASSAAGQGVWHEQYF	TGTGCCAGCAGCGCAGCTGGACAGGGGGTTTGGCACGAGCAGTACTTC
-	TRBV5-5	-	TRBJ2-2	CASSFPRGTGELFF	TGTGCCAGCAGCTTTCCTAGAGGCACCGGGGAGCTGTTTTTT
-	TRBV7-9	-	TRBJ1-3	CASSLNVRGAFSGNTIYF	TGTGCCAGCAGCTTAAACGTTAGAGGCGCCTTCTCTGGAAACACCATATATTTT
-	TRBV18	-	TRBJ1-1	CASSPSYGEEGEAFF	TGTGCCAGCTCACCCAGCTACGGGGAGGAGGGTGAAGCTTTCTTT
-	TRBV11-2	TRBD2	TRBJ2-2	CASSSITSGRAGELFF	TGTGCCAGCAGCTCGATAACTAGCGGGAGAGCCGGGGAGCTGTTTTTT